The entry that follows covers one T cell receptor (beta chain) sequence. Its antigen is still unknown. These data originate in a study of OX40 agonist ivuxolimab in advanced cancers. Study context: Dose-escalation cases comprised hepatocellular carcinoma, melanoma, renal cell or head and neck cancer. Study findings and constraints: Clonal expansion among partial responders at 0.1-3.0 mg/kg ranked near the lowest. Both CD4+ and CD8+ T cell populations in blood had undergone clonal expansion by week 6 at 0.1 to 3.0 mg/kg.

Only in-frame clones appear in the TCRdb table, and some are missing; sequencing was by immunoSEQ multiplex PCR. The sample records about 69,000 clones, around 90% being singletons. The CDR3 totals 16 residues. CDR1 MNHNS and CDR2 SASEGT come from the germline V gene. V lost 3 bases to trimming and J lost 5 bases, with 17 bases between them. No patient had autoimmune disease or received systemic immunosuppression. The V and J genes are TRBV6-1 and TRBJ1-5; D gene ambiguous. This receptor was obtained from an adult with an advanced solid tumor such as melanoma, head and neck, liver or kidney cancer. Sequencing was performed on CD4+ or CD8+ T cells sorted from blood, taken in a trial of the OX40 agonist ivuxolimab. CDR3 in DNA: TGTGCCAGCAGTGAGCAACAGATTTTGAGGCATCAGCCCCAGCATTTT. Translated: CASSEQQILRHQPQHF.